Below are 13 T cell receptor beta chains sequenced from a single sample in a study of T cell responses to AZD1222 COVID-19 vaccine. The assay was immunoSEQ multiplex PCR, and TCRdb's table has in-frame clones only and misses some. The data show approximately 150,000 clones, 85% to 95% seen once. The specimen comprised peripheral blood, sampled on day 0 of AZD1222 vaccination. The receptors come from an adult in good health.

The chain recombines TRBV6-5 with TRBJ1-2; TRBD1 is a possible D gene (5 bases). V dropped 1 base and J dropped 4 bases, with 16 bases sitting between them. The CDR3 is made up of 16 amino acids. Germline CDR1 reads MNHEY; CDR2 reads SVGAGI. In DNA form, the CDR3 reads TGTGCCAGCAGTTACTTGAGCCCAGGGATGGGCTATGGCTACACCTTC. Amino acids: CASSYLSPGMGYGYTF.

V is TRBV3-1 (or the pseudogene TRBV3-2) and J is TRBJ1-2, with a possible D match to TRBD1 (5 bases). V was clipped by 8 bases and J by 3 bases, with 13 bases between them. In germline, CDR1 is LGHDT, CDR2 YNNKEL (reference sequence). The CDR3 is 13 residues long. The CDR3 nucleotides are TGTGCCAGCGCCTGGGACGGAGACTATGGCTACACCTTC. Its translation is CASAWDGDYGYTF.

The V gene is TRBV6-5, the J gene TRBJ1-1, with D possibly matching TRBD1 (6 bases). The CDR3 sequence is 14 residues long. V shed 8 bases and J shed 4 bases, with 17 bases lying between them. CDR1 and CDR2 from the germline V gene are MNHEY and SVGAGI. The CDR3, as DNA: TGTGCCAGCGAAAACGGACAGCTCTTCACTGAAGCTTTCTTT. This encodes CASENGQLFTEAFF.

The CDR3 sequence is CASSSRGNTEAFF. CDR3 nucleotides: TGTGCCAGCTCATCCAGGGGGAACACTGAAGCTTTCTTT. The genes are TRBV18 and TRBJ1-1, with D possibly TRBD1 on 6 matching bases. Germline V gene data show CDR1 as KGHSH and CDR2 as LQKENI. Trimming shortened V by 5 bases and J by 1 base, and 8 bases separated the two germline ends. CDR3 length: 13 residues.

Only one count was recorded for this clone. In DNA, the CDR3 is TGTGCCAGCTCACCACCCAGCAGCACAGATACGCAGTATTTT. It codes for CASSPPSSTDTQYF. The V and J genes are TRBV18 and TRBJ2-3; D gene ambiguous. V lost 0 bases and J 0 bases, leaving 4 bases between the germline ends. This CDR3 has 14 residues. From germline, CDR1 is KGHSH and CDR2 LQKENI.

The chain uses TRBV7-9 and TRBJ1-4, with D tentatively TRBD1 (5 bases). V dropped 6 bases and J dropped 6 bases, with 17 bases sitting between them. Germline CDR1 is SEHNR and CDR2 is FQNEAQ (reference sequence). CDR3 size: 15 residues. The CDR3 region has the DNA TGTGCCAGCAGGGCAGGGTTTTCCGAAGATGAAAAACTGTTTTTT. It translates to CASRAGFSEDEKLFF.

This clone was picked up one time. V is TRBV7-8 and J is TRBJ1-5; D unresolved. Per the germline V gene, CDR1 is SGHVS and CDR2 is FQNEAQ. The V gene lost 4 bases and the J gene lost 5 bases, with 9 bases spanning the gap. The CDR3 is 13 amino acids. The CDR3 protein is CASSSQMDQPQHF. The CDR3 bases are TGTGCCAGCAGCTCCCAGATGGATCAGCCCCAGCATTTT.

The genes are TRBV7-9 and TRBJ2-3, with TRBD1 identical over 7 bases. V shed 5 bases and J 2 bases; nucleotides not matched to a gene: 4. Germline CDR1 and CDR2: SEHNR and FQNEAQ (reference sequence). The CDR3 loop spans 14 amino acids. In DNA, the CDR3 is TGTGCCAGCAGCCCCGACAGGGACACAGATACGCAGTATTTT. Translation: CASSPDRDTDTQYF.

This chain joins TRBV11-1 and TRBJ1-2; tentative D call: TRBD1 (5 bases). The CDR3 is made up of 14 amino acids. V lost 6 bases to trimming and J lost 2 bases, with 13 bases between them. The V gene's germline CDR1 is SGHAT and CDR2 FQDESV (reference sequence). The CDR3 sequence: CASSPRAGNYGYTF. The DNA for the CDR3 is TGTGCCAGCAGTCCCAGGGCAGGGAACTATGGCTACACCTTC.

The rearrangement joins TRBV21-1 to TRBJ2-2; whether TRBD1, the table's D call, matches the DNA was not checked. TRBV21-1 is assigned pseudogene status. The CDR3 length is 12 residues. The CDR3 reads CASTRGPGELFF. The CDR3 nucleotides read TGTGCCAGCACCAGGGGACCCGGGGAGCTGTTTTTT.

This rearrangement joins TRBV15 to TRBJ2-3, with TRBD2 identical over 12 bases. The CDR3 is 17 amino acids. Germline values: CDR1 LNHNV, CDR2 YYDKDF (reference sequence). The V segment lost 6 bases and the J segment 5 bases; nucleotides outside the gene matches: 12. This CDR3 is CATRTPSTSGRRDTQYF. In DNA form, the CDR3 reads TGTGCCACCAGGACCCCCTCGACTAGCGGGAGAAGAGATACGCAGTATTTT.

The chain couples TRBV5-8 to TRBJ2-5, with a weak D call TRBD2 (5 bases). The V and J ends lost 4 bases and 4 bases respectively, with 32 bases between them. CDR3 length: 20 amino acids. Per germline, CDR1 SGHTS and CDR2 YDEGEE. The CDR3 reads CASSRFLPSQTRPTRETQYF. For the CDR3, the DNA is TGTGCCAGCAGCCGATTCTTGCCTAGCCAAACTAGGCCTACGCGAGAGACCCAGTACTTC.

There are a few counts of this clone. The chain combines TRBV6-4 with TRBJ2-3; D is possibly TRBD1 (7 bases). Per the germline V gene, CDR1 is MRHNA and CDR2 is SNTAGT. This CDR3 comprises 15 residues. V was cut by 7 bases and J by 0 bases, with 14 bases left in between. Here the CDR3 reads CASKEGAFSTDTQYF. CDR3 nucleotides: TGTGCCAGCAAGGAGGGGGCTTTTAGCACAGATACGCAGTATTTT.